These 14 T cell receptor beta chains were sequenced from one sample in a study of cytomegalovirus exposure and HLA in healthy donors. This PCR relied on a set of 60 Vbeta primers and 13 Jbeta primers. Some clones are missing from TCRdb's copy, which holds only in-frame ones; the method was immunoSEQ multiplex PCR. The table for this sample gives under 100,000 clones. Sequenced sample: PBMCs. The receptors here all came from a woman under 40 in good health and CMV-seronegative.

The DNA for the CDR3 is TGTGCCAGCAGTCCGAGTCCAGGTTATGGCTACACCTTC. It codes for CASSPSPGYGYTF. The chain is built from TRBV27 and TRBJ1-2; D uncertain. This CDR3 has 13 residues. V dropped 5 bases and J dropped 5 bases, with 12 bases sitting between them. In germline, CDR1 is MNHEY, CDR2 SMNVEV (reference sequence).

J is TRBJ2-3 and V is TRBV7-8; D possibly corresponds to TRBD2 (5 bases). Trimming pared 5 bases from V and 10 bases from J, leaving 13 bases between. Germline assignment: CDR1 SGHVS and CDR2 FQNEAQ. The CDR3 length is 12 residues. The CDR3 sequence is CASSHDYPPQYF. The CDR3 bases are TGTGCCAGCAGCCACGACTACCCTCCGCAGTATTTT.

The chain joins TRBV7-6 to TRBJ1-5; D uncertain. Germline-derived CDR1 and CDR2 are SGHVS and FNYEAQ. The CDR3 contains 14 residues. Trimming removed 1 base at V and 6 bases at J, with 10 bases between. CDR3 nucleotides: TGTGCCAGCAGCTTAGGAGCTGGGAGTCAGCCCCAGCATTTT. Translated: CASSLGAGSQPQHF. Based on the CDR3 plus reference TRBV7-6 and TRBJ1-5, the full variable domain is GAGVSQSPRYKVTKRGQDVALRCDPISGHVSLYWYRQALGQGPEFLTYFNYEAQQDKSGLPNDRFSAERPEGSISTLTIQRTEQRDSAMYRCASSLGAGSQPQHFGDGTRLSIL.

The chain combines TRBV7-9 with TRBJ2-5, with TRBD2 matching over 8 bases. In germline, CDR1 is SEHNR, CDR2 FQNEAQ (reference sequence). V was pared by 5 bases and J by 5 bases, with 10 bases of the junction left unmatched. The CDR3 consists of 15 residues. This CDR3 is CASSAALAGGETQYF. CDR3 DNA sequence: TGTGCCAGCAGCGCGGCCCTAGCGGGTGGGGAGACCCAGTACTTC.

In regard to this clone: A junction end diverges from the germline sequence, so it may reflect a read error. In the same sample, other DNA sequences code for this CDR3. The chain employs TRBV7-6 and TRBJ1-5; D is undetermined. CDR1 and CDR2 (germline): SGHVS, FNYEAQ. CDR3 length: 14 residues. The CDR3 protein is CASSPRGIGQPQHF. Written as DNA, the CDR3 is TGTGCCAGCAGCCCACGGGGTATAGGTCAGCCTCAGCATTTT.

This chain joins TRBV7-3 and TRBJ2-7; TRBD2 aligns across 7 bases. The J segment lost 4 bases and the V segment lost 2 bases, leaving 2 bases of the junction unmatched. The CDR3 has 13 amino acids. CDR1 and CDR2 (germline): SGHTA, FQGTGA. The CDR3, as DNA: TGTGCCAGCAGCTTAGGGGGGGGGTACGAGCAGTACTTC. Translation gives CASSLGGGYEQYF.

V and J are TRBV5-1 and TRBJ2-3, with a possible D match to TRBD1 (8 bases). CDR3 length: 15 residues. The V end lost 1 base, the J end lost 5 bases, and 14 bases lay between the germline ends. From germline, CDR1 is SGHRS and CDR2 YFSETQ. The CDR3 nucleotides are TGCGCCAGCAGCTTGCAGGGGGCGGGAGAAGATACGCAGTATTTT. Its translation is CASSLQGAGEDTQYF.

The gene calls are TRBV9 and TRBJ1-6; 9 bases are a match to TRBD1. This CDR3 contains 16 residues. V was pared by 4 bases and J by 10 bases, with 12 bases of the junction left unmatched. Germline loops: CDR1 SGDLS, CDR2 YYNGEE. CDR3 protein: CASSTHKTGGHSPLHF. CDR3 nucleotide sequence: TGTGCCAGCAGCACTCATAAGACAGGGGGTCACTCACCCCTCCACTTT. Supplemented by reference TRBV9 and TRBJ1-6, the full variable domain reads DSGVTQTPKHLITATGQRVTLRCSPRSGDLSVYWYQQSLDQGLQFLIQYYNGEERAKGNILERFSAQQFPDLHSELNLSSLELGDSALYFCASSTHKTGGHSPLHFGNGTRLTVT.

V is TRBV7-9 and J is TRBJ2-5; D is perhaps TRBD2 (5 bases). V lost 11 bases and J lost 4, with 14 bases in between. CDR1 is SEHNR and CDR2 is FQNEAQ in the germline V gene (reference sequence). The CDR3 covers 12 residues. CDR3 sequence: CAGQEGRETQYF. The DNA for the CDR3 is TGTGCCGGTCAAGAGGGTCGAGAGACCCAGTACTTC.

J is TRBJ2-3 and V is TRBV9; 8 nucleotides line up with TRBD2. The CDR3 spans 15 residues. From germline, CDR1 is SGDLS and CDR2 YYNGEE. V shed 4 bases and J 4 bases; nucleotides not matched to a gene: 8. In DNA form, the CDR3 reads TGTGCCAGCAGCCTCGGCGGGGGGCAAGCAGATACGCAGTATTTT. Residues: CASSLGGGQADTQYF.

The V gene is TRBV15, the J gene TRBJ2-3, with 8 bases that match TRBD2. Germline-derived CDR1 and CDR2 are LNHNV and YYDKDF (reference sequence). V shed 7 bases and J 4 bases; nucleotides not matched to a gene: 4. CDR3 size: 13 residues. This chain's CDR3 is CATTMTSADTQYF. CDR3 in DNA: TGTGCCACCACCATGACTAGCGCAGATACGCAGTATTTT. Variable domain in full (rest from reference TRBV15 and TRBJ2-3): DAMVIQNPRYQVTQFGKPVTLSCSQTLNHNVMYWYQQKSSQAPKLLFHYYDKDFNNEADTPDNFQSRRPNTSFCFLDIRSPGLGDTAMYLCATTMTSADTQYFGPGTRLTVL.

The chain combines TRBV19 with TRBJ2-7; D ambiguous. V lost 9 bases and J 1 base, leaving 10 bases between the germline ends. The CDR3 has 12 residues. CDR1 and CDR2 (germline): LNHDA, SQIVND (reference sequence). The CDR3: CARRKESYEQYF. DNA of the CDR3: TGTGCCAGGAGAAAAGAGTCCTACGAGCAGTACTTC.

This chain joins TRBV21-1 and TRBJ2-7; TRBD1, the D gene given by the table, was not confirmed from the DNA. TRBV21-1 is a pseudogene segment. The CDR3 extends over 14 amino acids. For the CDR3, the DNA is TGTGCCAGCAGCACCGGACAGTTCTCCTACGAGCAGTACTTC. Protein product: CASSTGQFSYEQYF.

Here the CDR3 reads CAWSVGGGRFQYF. The CDR3 DNA reads as TGTGCCTGGAGTGTCGGGGGGGGGCGTTTCCAGTACTTC. V gene TRBV30 combines with J gene TRBJ2-5; 8 bases agree with TRBD2. Germline V gene data show CDR1 as GTSNPN and CDR2 as SVGIG (reference sequence). Trimming took 0 bases from V and 10 from J; bases not matched to a gene: 7. The CDR3 length is 13 residues.